Listed below are T cell receptor beta chains from one sample, sequenced in a study of blood T cell repertoires in COVID-19. Sequencing used immunoSEQ multiplex PCR; TCRdb keeps in-frame clones, though not all of them. The table shows roughly 52,000 clones, with approximately 88% occurring only once. The sequencing input was peripheral blood. The receptors stem from a human donor in a cohort sampled during active COVID-19. The conserved cysteine and the conserved F or W are not part of the CDR3 here. The order of the fields is V gene, J gene, CDR3 protein.

V: TRBV18
J: TRBJ2-3
CDR3: ASSPLAGGSTDTQY

V: TRBV10-1
J: TRBJ2-3
CDR3: ASSGGQSTDTQY

V: TRBV7-2
J: TRBJ1-1
CDR3: ASSLYRVGPTEAF

V: TRBV10-1
J: TRBJ2-2
CDR3: ASSEVGTGSGELF

V: TRBV6-6
J: TRBJ1-1
CDR3: ASRRSGTPTGDTEAF

V: TRBV7-2
J: TRBJ1-1
CDR3: ASSLGGPRGAF

V: TRBV7-8
J: TRBJ1-6
CDR3: ASKFTGGLYNSPLH

V: TRBV5-1
J: TRBJ2-7
CDR3: ASSPGQGASGYEQY

V: TRBV19
J: TRBJ2-7
CDR3: ASRPGGLLYEQY

V: TRBV29-1
J: TRBJ1-1
CDR3: SVVGQGATEAF

V: TRBV27
J: TRBJ1-6
CDR3: ASSRQGRSPLH

V: TRBV9
J: TRBJ1-6
CDR3: ASSALPGDYNSPLH

V: TRBV27
J: TRBJ2-7
CDR3: ASSLEQGGYEQY

V: TRBV6-6
J: TRBJ2-3
CDR3: ASSPHSGGASDTQY

V: TRBV6-6
J: TRBJ1-2
CDR3: ASSPSRGGALYGYT

V: TRBV10-1
J: TRBJ1-3
CDR3: ASVGGGNTIY

V: TRBV4-3
J: TRBJ2-5
CDR3: ASSQARGGEQETQY

V: TRBV4-3
J: TRBJ2-1
CDR3: ASSQEPLRGNEQF

V: TRBV19
J: TRBJ2-2
CDR3: ASSIMANTGELF